A single count supports the clone carrying this T cell receptor beta chain. Trimming cost V 3 bases and J 3 bases; bases outside gene matches: 7. The CDR3 consists of 15 residues. From germline, CDR1 is SGDLS and CDR2 YYNGEE. The data were obtained in a study of blood T cell repertoires in COVID-19. For the study at large: PBMCs, B-cell-depleted T cells, or T cells were the source of the cDNA or gDNA that made up the material.

Repertoires were generated with immunoSEQ multiplex PCR, while TCRdb's copy carries only in-frame clones and drops some. This sample has approximately 190,000 clones, with nearly 90% found just once. The J gene is TRBJ2-3, the V gene TRBV9; 7 bases map to TRBD1. The source is a woman in her thirties or forties who had recovered from COVID-19. Sequenced input: peripheral blood. This chain's CDR3 is CASSATGWGTDTQYF. As DNA, the CDR3 is TGTGCCAGCAGCGCGACAGGGTGGGGAACAGATACGCAGTATTTT.